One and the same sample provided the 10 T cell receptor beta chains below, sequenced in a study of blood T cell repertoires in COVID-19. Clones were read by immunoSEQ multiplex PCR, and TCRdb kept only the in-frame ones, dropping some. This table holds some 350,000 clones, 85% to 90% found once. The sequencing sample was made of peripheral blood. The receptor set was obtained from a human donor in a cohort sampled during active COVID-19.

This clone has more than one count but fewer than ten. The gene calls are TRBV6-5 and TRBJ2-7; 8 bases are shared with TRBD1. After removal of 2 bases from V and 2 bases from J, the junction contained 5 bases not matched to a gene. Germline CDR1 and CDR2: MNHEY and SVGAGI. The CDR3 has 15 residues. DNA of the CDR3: TGTGCCAGCAGTTACGGCGGACAGGGTACCTACGAGCAGTACTTC. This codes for CASSYGGQGTYEQYF.

In DNA, the CDR3 is TGTGCCAGTAGTAAGGACAGGGGACCCAATGAGCAGTTCTTC. This codes for CASSKDRGPNEQFF. V and J are TRBV19 and TRBJ2-1, with 9 positions matching TRBD1. In germline, CDR1 is LNHDA, CDR2 SQIVND (reference sequence). J was trimmed by 6 bases and V by 4 bases; bases with no gene match: 4. The CDR3 covers 14 residues.

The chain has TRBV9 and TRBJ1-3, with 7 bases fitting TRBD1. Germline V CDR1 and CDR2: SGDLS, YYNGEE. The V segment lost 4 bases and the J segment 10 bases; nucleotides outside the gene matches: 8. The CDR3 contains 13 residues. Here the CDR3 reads CASSPRTGGTIYF. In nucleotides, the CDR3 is TGTGCCAGCAGCCCTAGGACAGGTGGTACCATATATTTT.

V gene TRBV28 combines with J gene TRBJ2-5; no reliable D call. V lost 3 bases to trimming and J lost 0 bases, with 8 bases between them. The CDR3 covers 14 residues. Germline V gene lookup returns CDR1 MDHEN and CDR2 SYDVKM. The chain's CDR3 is CASSLYSYQETQYF. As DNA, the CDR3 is TGTGCCAGCAGTTTGTACTCTTACCAAGAGACCCAGTACTTC.

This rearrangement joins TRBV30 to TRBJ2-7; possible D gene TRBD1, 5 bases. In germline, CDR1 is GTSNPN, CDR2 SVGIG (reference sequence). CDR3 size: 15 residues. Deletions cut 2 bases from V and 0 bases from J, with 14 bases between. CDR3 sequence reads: CAWSQDIHLSYEQYF. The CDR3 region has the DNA TGTGCCTGGAGTCAGGACATACATCTCTCCTACGAGCAGTACTTC. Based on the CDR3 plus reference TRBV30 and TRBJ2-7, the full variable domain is SQTIHQWPATLVQPVGSPLSLECTVEGTSNPNLYWYRQAAGRGLQLLFYSVGIGQISSEVPQNLSASRPQDRQFILSSKKLLLSDSGFYLCAWSQDIHLSYEQYFGPGTRLTVT.

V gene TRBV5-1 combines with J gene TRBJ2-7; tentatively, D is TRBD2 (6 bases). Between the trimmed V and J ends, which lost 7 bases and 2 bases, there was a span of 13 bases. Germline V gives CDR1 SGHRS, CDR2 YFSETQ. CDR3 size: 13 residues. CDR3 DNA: TGCGCCAGCGCGGAGGGGACCCCCTACGAGCAGTACTTC. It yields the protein CASAEGTPYEQYF.

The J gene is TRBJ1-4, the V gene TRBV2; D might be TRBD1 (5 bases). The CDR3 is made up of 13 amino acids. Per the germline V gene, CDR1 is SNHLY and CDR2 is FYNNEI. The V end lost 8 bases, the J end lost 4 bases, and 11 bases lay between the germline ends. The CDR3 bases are TGTGCCAGCGTCGGGGGGGATAATGAAAAACTGTTTTTT. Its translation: CASVGGDNEKLFF.

The CDR3 DNA reads as TGTGCCTGGTCTGGGGAAAGGACAGGAGTGGGGGAGGAGCAGTACTTC. Translation: CAWSGERTGVGEEQYF. The J gene is TRBJ2-7, the V gene TRBV30; 7 positions match TRBD1. Per the germline V gene, CDR1 is GTSNPN and CDR2 is SVGIG (reference sequence). With 5 bases clipped from V and 7 bases from J, the junction kept 20 bases outside the gene matches. This CDR3 region has 16 residues.

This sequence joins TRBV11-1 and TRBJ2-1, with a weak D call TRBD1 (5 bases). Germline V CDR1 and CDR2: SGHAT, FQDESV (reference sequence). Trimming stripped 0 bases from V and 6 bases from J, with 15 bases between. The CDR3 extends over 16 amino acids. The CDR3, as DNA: TGTGCCAGCAGCTTAGCGCTCGGGCAGGGCGGCAATGAGCAGTTCTTC. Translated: CASSLALGQGGNEQFF. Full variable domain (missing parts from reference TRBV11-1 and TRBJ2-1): EAEVAQSPRYKITEKSQAVAFWCDPISGHATLYWYRQILGQGPELLVQFQDESVVDDSQLPKDRFSAERLKGVDSTLKIQPAELGDSAMYLCASSLALGQGGNEQFFGPGTRLTVL.

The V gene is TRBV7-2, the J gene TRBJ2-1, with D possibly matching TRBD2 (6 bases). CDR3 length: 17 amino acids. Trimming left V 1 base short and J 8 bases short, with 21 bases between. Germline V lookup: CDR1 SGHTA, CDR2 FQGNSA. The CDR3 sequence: CASSLGASDPAGDEQFF. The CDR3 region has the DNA TGTGCCAGCAGCTTAGGAGCTAGCGACCCGGCCGGCGATGAGCAGTTCTTC.